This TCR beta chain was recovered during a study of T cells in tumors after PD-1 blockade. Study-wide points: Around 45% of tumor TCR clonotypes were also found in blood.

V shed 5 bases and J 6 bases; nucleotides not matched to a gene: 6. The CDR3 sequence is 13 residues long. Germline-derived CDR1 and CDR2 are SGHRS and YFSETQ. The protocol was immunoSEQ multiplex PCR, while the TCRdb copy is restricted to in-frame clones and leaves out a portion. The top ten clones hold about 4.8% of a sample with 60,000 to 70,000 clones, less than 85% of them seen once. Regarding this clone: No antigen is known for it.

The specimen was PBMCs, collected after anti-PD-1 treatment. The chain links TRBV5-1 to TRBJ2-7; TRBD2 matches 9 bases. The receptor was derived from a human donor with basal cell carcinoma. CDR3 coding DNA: TGCGCCAGCAGTCGCGGGGGGGCCCTCGAGCAGTACTTC. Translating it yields CASSRGGALEQYF.